A single sample gave rise to the 9 T cell receptor beta chains below, sequenced in a study of immune cell composition in non-small cell lung cancer. Profiling relied on immunoSEQ multiplex PCR, and the TCRdb table lists in-frame clones only, not all of them. Of some 4,600 clones listed, 71% were seen once; the top ten hold around 9%. Normal lung sampling was at least 3 cm from the tumour, as distant as possible. The sequencing sample was made of non-adjacent lung tissue. These receptor sequences come from a human donor with non-small cell lung cancer.

This clone is large within its sample. V and J are TRBV2 and TRBJ1-2, with TRBD1 matching 7 bases. Germline V gives CDR1 SNHLY, CDR2 FYNNEI. V shed 8 bases and J 7 bases; nucleotides not matched to a gene: 22. The CDR3 contains 17 residues. Here the CDR3 DNA reads TGTGCCAGCCTCAGGACTCAGGGGGTGGATGTCGGAGGTGGCTACACCTTC. Translating it yields CASLRTQGVDVGGGYTF. The variable domain in full, completed from reference TRBV2 and TRBJ1-2, reads EPEVTQTPSHQVTQMGQEVILRCVPISNHLYFYWYRQILGQKVEFLVSFYNNEISEKSEIFDDQFSVERPDGSNFTLKIRSTKLEDSAMYFCASLRTQGVDVGGGYTFGSGTRLTVV.

The chain recombines TRBV6-1 with TRBJ2-2; no clear D gene. Looked up from germline, CDR1 is MNHNS and CDR2 is SASEGT. Trimming stripped 4 bases from V and 3 bases from J, with 3 bases between. This CDR3 has 12 amino acids. CDR3 coding DNA: TGTGCCAGCAGTGTCTACACCGGGGAGCTGTTTTTT. This gives the protein CASSVYTGELFF.

CDR3 coding DNA: TGTGCCAGCAGTTTTAGATACGAGCAGTACTTC. It yields the protein CASSFRYEQYF. The rearrangement uses TRBV7-2 and TRBJ2-7, with D unresolved. Germline CDR1 and CDR2: SGHTA and FQGNSA. The CDR3 is made up of 11 amino acids. V lost 6 bases, J lost 4 bases, and 7 bases lay in between.

The chain uses TRBV9 and TRBJ2-2; D is ambiguous. V was clipped by 1 base and J by 6 bases, with 7 bases between them. CDR1 and CDR2 (germline): SGDLS, YYNGEE. This CDR3 is 13 amino acids long. The CDR3 sequence: CASSVTGSGELFF. CDR3 nucleotide sequence: TGTGCCAGCAGCGTAACTGGGTCCGGGGAGCTGTTTTTT.

The chain uses TRBV6-1 and TRBJ2-7; a weak D match, TRBD1 (5 bases). V was trimmed by 8 bases and J by 3 bases, leaving 20 bases between them. The CDR3 has 15 residues. Germline loops: CDR1 MNHNS, CDR2 SASEGT. The CDR3 DNA reads as TGTGCCAGCCGAACCAGGGTTTTCCCATTCTACGAGCAGTACTTC. Its translation is CASRTRVFPFYEQYF.

The chain combines TRBV18 with TRBJ2-7; TRBD1 agrees at 7 bases. This CDR3 comprises 14 residues. V trimming: 1 base; J trimming: 3 bases; junction bases outside the gene matches: 3. CDR1 and CDR2 from the germline V gene are KGHSH and LQKENI. The chain's CDR3 is CASSPRQGVYEQYF. CDR3 DNA sequence: TGTGCCAGCTCACCACGACAGGGAGTCTACGAGCAGTACTTC. Based on the CDR3 plus reference TRBV18 and TRBJ2-7, the full variable domain is NAGVMQNPRHLVRRRGQEARLRCSPMKGHSHVYWYRQLPEEGLKFMVYLQKENIIDESGMPKERFSAEFPKEGPSILRIQQVVRGDSAAYFCASSPRQGVYEQYFGPGTRLTVT.

The chain carries TRBV28 and TRBJ1-1; D call uncertain. With 7 bases removed from V and 0 bases from J, the gap between germline ends came to 9 bases. This CDR3 contains 13 residues. The germline V gene has CDR1 MDHEN and CDR2 SYDVKM. The CDR3 nucleotides are TGTGCCAGCATCCCCGGATTGAACACTGAAGCTTTCTTT. Its protein product is CASIPGLNTEAFF.

The rearrangement joins TRBV29-1 to TRBJ1-1; possible D gene TRBD1, 5 bases. Germline assignment: CDR1 SQVTM and CDR2 ANQGSEA. V lost 7 bases and J 9 bases, leaving 15 bases between the germline ends. The CDR3 runs to 11 residues. The CDR3 DNA sequence: TGCAGCGGTAATAGGGGAGGAAAAGCTTTCTTT. Translation: CSGNRGGKAFF.

The CDR3 here is CASSLGAVNEKLFF. CDR3 nucleotides: TGCGCCAGCAGCTTAGGGGCCGTTAATGAAAAACTGTTTTTT. This sequence joins TRBV5-1 and TRBJ1-4, with D maybe TRBD1 (5 bases). This CDR3 is built from 14 residues. Germline assignment: CDR1 SGHRS and CDR2 YFSETQ. V shed 2 bases and J shed 4 bases, with 9 bases lying between them.